This TCR beta chain was recorded in a study of graft-versus-host responses after intestinal transplantation. A note on this clone: The antigen remains undetermined.

Deletions cut 2 bases from V and 8 bases from J, with 19 bases between. CDR3 length: 17 residues. CDR1 is MRHNA and CDR2 is SNTAGT in the germline V gene. Clones were sequenced by immunoSEQ multiplex PCR, and TCRdb holds only the in-frame ones, with some missing. This table holds around 45,000 clones, 85% to 95% found once. The sequenced sample was unstimulated CD4+ T cells sorted from spleen or lymph node cells, obtained before transplant. The TCR was taken from a human donor who was the organ donor for an intestinal transplant. V is TRBV6-4 and J is TRBJ1-6; a possible D gene is TRBD1 (5 bases). CDR3 bases: TGTGCCAGCAGTGACGCCGGCGAGTGGCAGGGTGATTCACCCCTCCACTTT. Protein sequence: CASSDAGEWQGDSPLHF.